A single sample gave rise to the 26 T cell receptor beta chains below, sequenced in a study of T cells in Graves' hyperthyroidism and ophthalmopathy. It was RNA transcripts that yielded the amplified TCR beta CDR3 regions. The HTBI set primed first-round TCR CDR3 RT-PCR. MiXCR, applied by TCRdb to the multiplex PCR reads, yields one record per CDR3 protein. The data show about 610,000 distinct CDR3 sequences, roughly 14% seen once. The sequencing input was blood. The receptors here all came from a woman in her thirties or forties with Graves' ophthalmopathy.

This clonotype has a count of ten or more. The chain uses TRBV20-1 and TRBJ2-7; 9 bases are shared with TRBD1. J was trimmed by 5 bases and V by 7 bases; bases with no gene match: 9. Germline assignment: CDR1 DFQATT and CDR2 SNEGSKA (reference sequence). The CDR3 has 13 residues. The CDR3 sequence is CSGTDRGSNEQYF. CDR3 DNA sequence: TGCAGTGGAACGGACAGGGGATCCAACGAGCAGTACTTC.

This clonotype occurred a few times. V gene TRBV28 combines with J gene TRBJ2-5, with D maybe TRBD1 (6 bases). The CDR3 consists of 15 residues. Germline V gene sequence: CDR1 MDHEN, CDR2 SYDVKM. The ends were cut back, 5 bases at V and 3 bases at J, with 16 bases in the middle. The CDR3 sequence: CASSPTGQQKETQYF. CDR3 bases: TGTGCCAGCAGTCCGACAGGACAGCAAAAAGAGACCCAGTACTTC.

This clonotype appeared many times. This chain links TRBV2 with TRBJ1-1, with unresolved D. CDR3 length equals 11 residues. V shed 0 bases and J shed 11 bases, with 7 bases lying between them. The germline gives CDR1 SNHLY, CDR2 FYNNEI. The CDR3 reads CASSEADRAFF. CDR3 in DNA: TGTGCCAGCAGTGAAGCGGATCGGGCTTTCTTT.

This clonotype occurred many times. The rearrangement uses TRBV10-3 and TRBJ2-5, with D unresolved. The CDR3 loop spans 12 amino acids. Per germline, CDR1 ENHRY and CDR2 SYGVKD. V was cut by 2 bases and J by 3 bases, with 4 bases left in between. The CDR3 here is CAISETKETQYF. CDR3 in DNA: TGTGCCATCAGTGAGACAAAAGAGACCCAGTACTTC.

This clonotype was observed at least ten times. The genes are TRBV30 and TRBJ1-1; 7 nucleotides align to TRBD1. Germline V lookup: CDR1 GTSNPN, CDR2 SVGIG (reference sequence). This CDR3 contains 13 residues. With V trimmed by 3 bases and J by 3 bases, 4 bases remained unmatched. The CDR3: CAWRYRGDTEAFF. As DNA, the CDR3 is TGTGCCTGGAGATACAGGGGTGACACTGAAGCTTTCTTT.

This clonotype has at least ten counts. The chain combines TRBV6-1 with TRBJ2-7; the D is unclear. The CDR3 is 15 amino acids. The V end lost 6 bases, the J end lost 0 bases, and 15 bases lay between the germline ends. The germline CDR1 and CDR2 sequences are MNHNS and SASEGT. The CDR3 DNA sequence: TGTGCCAGCAGCGTGTACAGTAGTTTCTCCTACGAGCAGTACTTC. Translated, it gives CASSVYSSFSYEQYF.

In this sample, this clonotype turned up many times. The rearrangement links TRBV7-3 to TRBJ2-2; D unresolved. The CDR3 covers 14 residues. V was clipped by 5 bases and J by 0 bases, with 7 bases between them. Germline V gene data show CDR1 as SGHTA and CDR2 as FQGTGA. CDR3 DNA: TGTGCCAGCAGCAGGGCCTCGAACACCGGGGAGCTGTTTTTT. This gives the protein CASSRASNTGELFF.

This clonotype was counted many times. The V call is TRBV19, the J call TRBJ2-7; D not resolved. V lost 1 base and J lost 6, with 7 bases in between. Germline V gives CDR1 LNHDA, CDR2 SQIVND (reference sequence). The CDR3 covers 12 residues. CDR3 in DNA: TGTGCCAGTAGTATAGGGTGGGGCGAGCAGTACTTC. Residues: CASSIGWGEQYF.

This clonotype was counted ten times or more. The J gene is TRBJ1-1, the V gene TRBV5-6; D remains ambiguous. Trimming shortened V by 2 bases and J by 7 bases, and 9 bases separated the two germline ends. The CDR3 is 12 residues long. Germline V gene sequence: CDR1 SGHDT, CDR2 YYEEEE. Written as DNA, the CDR3 is TGTGCCAGCAGCTTAGCCCGCCTTGAAGCTTTCTTT. Protein sequence: CASSLARLEAFF.

This clonotype was picked up many times. The rearrangement joins TRBV12-3 or TRBV12-4 to TRBJ2-5, with 9 bases aligning to TRBD2. The junction had 16 bases not matched to a gene; V was cut back by 8 bases and J by 9 bases. CDR3 size: 15 residues. CDR3 nucleotides: TGTGCCAGCTCCTTAAGACTAGCGGACTCAACGGCCCAGTACTTC. Translated: CASSLRLADSTAQYF.

This clonotype was found a few times. This chain links TRBV18 with TRBJ1-1, with 10 bases aligning to TRBD1. The germline gives CDR1 KGHSH, CDR2 LQKENI. This CDR3 is 13 amino acids long. Trimming cost V 5 bases and J 10 bases; bases outside gene matches: 7. The CDR3 sequence: CASSDRGREGAFF. The DNA for the CDR3 is TGTGCCAGCTCAGACAGGGGGCGCGAAGGAGCTTTCTTT.

This clonotype was seen repeatedly, ten times or more. This chain joins TRBV28 and TRBJ2-7, with D tentatively TRBD2 (5 bases). Germline V CDR1 and CDR2: MDHEN, SYDVKM. Trimming shortened V by 8 bases and J by 4 bases, and 15 bases separated the two germline ends. The CDR3 sequence is 13 residues long. CDR3 DNA sequence: TGTGCCAGCTCCGATGGCGGGTGGTACGAGCAGTACTTC. Translated: CASSDGGWYEQYF.

Concerning this clonotype itself: Possible read error: a much larger clone is one base away. V and J are TRBV9 and TRBJ2-2; D possibly matches TRBD1 or TRBD2 (5 bases each). V was shortened by 3 bases and J by 7 bases, with 19 bases between the two germline ends. The CDR3 sequence is 16 residues long. Germline lookup yields CDR1 SGDLS and CDR2 YYNGEE. The CDR3 nucleotides are TGTGCCAGCAGCGCTCCTGAGGGGTATAGCATCGGGGAGCTGTTTTTT. Translation: CASSAPEGYSIGELFF.

This clonotype showed up many times. V usage is TRBV2 and J usage is TRBJ2-3; D not resolved. V was pared by 4 bases and J by 6 bases, with 8 bases between. CDR3 length: 12 residues. CDR1 is SNHLY and CDR2 is FYNNEI in the germline V gene. The CDR3 sequence is CASSAVSDTQYF. CDR3 coding DNA: TGTGCCAGCAGTGCAGTTTCGGATACGCAGTATTTT.

This clonotype was detected ten times or more. The CDR3 loop is CASSYGAPHGTQYF. The CDR3 coding sequence is TGTGCCAGCAGTTACGGTGCCCCGCACGGTACGCAGTATTTT. The genes are TRBV6-5 and TRBJ2-3, with D hard to call. Trimming removed 2 bases from V and 8 bases from J, with 14 bases in between. This CDR3 spans 14 amino acids. Germline-derived CDR1 and CDR2 are MNHEY and SVGAGI.

The chain joins TRBV6-2 or TRBV6-3 to TRBJ2-2; tentatively, D is TRBD1 (6 bases). The CDR3 consists of 15 residues. Germline V gene lookup returns CDR1 MNHEY and CDR2 SVGEGT. Trimming pared 6 bases from V and 3 bases from J, leaving 14 bases between. DNA of the CDR3: TGTGCCAGCAGGGCGACGGGACACTACACCGGGGAGCTGTTTTTT. It encodes CASRATGHYTGELFF.

Many counts were recorded for this clonotype. The CDR3: CASSLVGGLQETQYF. The CDR3 DNA follows: TGTGCCAGCAGCTTGGTCGGGGGGCTCCAAGAGACCCAGTACTTC. V and J are TRBV11-2 and TRBJ2-5; the D gene is possibly TRBD2 (7 bases). The CDR3 spans 15 residues. Germline values: CDR1 SGHAT, CDR2 FQNNGV. V was cut by 3 bases and J by 1 base, with 12 bases left in between.

This clonotype was seen many times. The V gene is TRBV11-2, the J gene TRBJ2-7, with D unclear. The ends were cut back, 0 bases at V and 3 bases at J, with 9 bases in the middle. The CDR3 is 14 residues long. Per germline, CDR1 SGHAT and CDR2 FQNNGV. The CDR3 region is CASSLDGPRYEQYF. The CDR3 DNA reads TGTGCCAGCAGCTTAGATGGCCCGCGCTACGAGCAGTACTTC.

The chain carries TRBV18 and TRBJ2-7; TRBD1 matches at 10 bases. Germline assignment: CDR1 KGHSH and CDR2 LQKENI. This CDR3 has 15 residues. The J segment lost 5 bases and the V segment lost 1 base, leaving 5 bases of the junction unmatched. The CDR3 region has the DNA TGTGCCAGCTCACCACAGTGGGACAGGGGAAACGAGCAGTACTTC. Its protein is CASSPQWDRGNEQYF.

This clonotype was counted many times. The chain joins TRBV6-2 or TRBV6-3 to TRBJ1-1; D not resolved. This CDR3 comprises 14 residues. Germline V gene sequence: CDR1 MNHEY, CDR2 SVGEGT. V gave up 7 bases and J gave up 2 bases, with 14 bases separating them. The CDR3 sequence: CASTTIVGNTEAFF. The DNA for the CDR3 is TGTGCCAGCACCACAATTGTGGGCAACACTGAAGCTTTCTTT.

This clonotype was seen many times. This chain connects TRBV6-1 to TRBJ2-7; D remains unclear. The CDR3 length is 16 residues. Looked up from germline, CDR1 is MNHNS and CDR2 is SASEGT. The V end was cut by 6 bases, the J end by 3 bases, with 21 bases between. CDR3 coding DNA: TGTGCCAGCAGCTCCAAGGTTGGCGGCAGACGCTACGAGCAGTACTTC. Protein product: CASSSKVGGRRYEQYF.

Details on this clonotype: One end of the junction fails to match germline, which may point to a read error. The V and J genes are TRBV6-2 or TRBV6-3 and TRBJ2-5; D unclear. The CDR3 covers 14 residues. The germline gives CDR1 MNHEY, CDR2 SVGEGT. CDR3 in amino acids: CASSYSLQGETRYF. CDR3 nucleotides: TGTGCCAGCAGTTACTCGCTTCAAGGAGAGACCCGGTACTTC.

This clonotype was detected many times. This CDR3 is CASSWASGVSYEQYF. The CDR3 DNA sequence: TGTGCCAGTAGTTGGGCTAGCGGGGTCTCCTACGAGCAGTACTTC. This chain connects TRBV19 to TRBJ2-7, with 9 bases matching TRBD2. The CDR3 extends over 15 amino acids. Germline V lookup: CDR1 LNHDA, CDR2 SQIVND (reference sequence). V lost 5 bases to trimming and J lost 0 bases; unmatched junction nucleotides: 5.

J is TRBJ1-2 and V is TRBV20-1; TRBD1 aligns across 8 bases. J was trimmed by 7 bases and V by 5 bases; bases with no gene match: 12. Germline V gives CDR1 DFQATT, CDR2 SNEGSKA (reference sequence). The CDR3 runs to 14 residues. The CDR3 region has the DNA TGCAGTGCTGGACAGGGAGGGTCCGCCGGTGGCTACACCTTC. It specifies CSAGQGGSAGGYTF.

This clonotype has ten or more counts. J is TRBJ2-5 and V is TRBV24-1; 7 positions match TRBD1. The J segment lost 5 bases and the V segment lost 4 bases, leaving 9 bases of the junction unmatched. Germline V CDR1 and CDR2: KGHDR, SFDVKD. This CDR3 comprises 15 residues. CDR3 protein: CATSEAGTVFETQYF. The DNA of the CDR3 is TGTGCCACCAGTGAAGCCGGGACAGTCTTCGAGACCCAGTACTTC.

This clonotype was observed a single time. The chain has TRBV6-1 and TRBJ2-4, with unresolved D. Germline V gives CDR1 MNHNS, CDR2 SASEGT. This CDR3 contains 15 residues. The germline V and J ends were trimmed by 2 bases and 9 bases, with 17 bases remaining between them. This CDR3 reads CASSERTADPLIQYF. The CDR3 DNA is TGTGCCAGCAGTGAACGGACCGCGGACCCTCTCATTCAGTACTTC.